This TCR beta chain was sequenced for a study of TIL therapy for anti-PD-1-resistant metastatic lung cancer. Looking at the study overall: Tumors carried a median about 1.5 non-synonymous mutations per megabase.

About this clone: Its specificity is not known.

Time point meaning: pre-treatment sample, taken before nivolumab and TIL therapy. The libraries were made with immunoSEQ v3. Only in-frame clones appear in the TCRdb table, and some are missing; sequencing was by immunoSEQ multiplex PCR. This table has about 50,000 clones, around 80% appearing once. Germline-derived CDR1 and CDR2 are SGHNT and YYREEE (reference sequence). The CDR3 loop spans 15 amino acids. With 0 bases removed from V and 0 bases from J, the gap between germline ends came to 7 bases. General study points: Infused TIL clonotypes partially replaced the baseline blood repertoire, then decayed over months.

This specimen consisted of blood, obtained at baseline. The origin of this receptor is a woman between 30 and 80 years old with non-small cell lung cancer. This chain connects TRBV5-4 to TRBJ1-3; D is unclear. CDR3 region: CASSLAGNSGNTIYF. The CDR3 DNA is TGTGCCAGCAGCTTGGCGGGGAACTCTGGAAACACCATATATTTT.